Listed below are T cell receptor beta chains from one sample, sequenced in a study of PD-1 blockade in classical Hodgkin lymphoma. Only in-frame clones appear in the TCRdb table, and some are missing; sequencing was by immunoSEQ multiplex PCR. The sample holds some 17,000 clones, under 85% seen once. The specimen was peripheral blood mononuclear cells (PBMCs), collected at baseline. These TCRs come from a human donor with classical Hodgkin lymphoma. The CDR3 runs from the conserved cysteine through the conserved F or W. Fields, in order: CDR3 protein, CDR3 DNA, clone size, V gene, D gene, J gene. D genes are given only for firm matches. Clone size, where shown, is once, few, many, or a class for clones that have expanded.

CSVVGRGTGRSYGYTF | TGCAGCGTTGTTGGAAGGGGAACGGGGCGATCCTATGGCTACACCTTC | few | TRBV29-1 | NA | TRBJ1-2
CASSSGGSTEAFF | TGTGCCAGCAGCTCCGGGGGTAGCACTGAAGCTTTCTTT | NA | TRBV5-5 | NA | TRBJ1-1
CASSSGGADYEQYF | TGCGCCAGCAGTAGCGGGGGGGCGGACTACGAGCAGTACTTC | NA | TRBV10-1 | TRBD2 | TRBJ2-7
CASSLAFRNTEAFF | TGTGCCAGCAGTTTAGCCTTCCGGAACACTGAAGCTTTCTTT | NA | TRBV27 | NA | TRBJ1-1
CAWSLSFRNAGGTEAFF | TGTGCCTGGAGCCTCAGTTTCCGTAACGCCGGGGGAACTGAAGCTTTCTTT | NA | TRBV30 | NA | TRBJ1-1
CASSSRGATGMDTEAFF | TGTGCCAGCAGCTCCCGAGGGGCGACAGGGATGGACACTGAAGCTTTCTTT | NA | TRBV7-9 | TRBD1 | TRBJ1-1
CASSFIGGSSYEQYF | TGTGCCAGCAGCTTTATTGGCGGGTCCTCCTACGAGCAGTACTTC | NA | TRBV7-2 | NA | TRBJ2-7
CASRKAATSGNTIYF | TGTGCCAGCCGCAAAGCCGCCACCTCTGGAAACACCATATATTTT | NA | TRBV7-6 | NA | TRBJ1-3
CASSDRTGRDGNTIYF | TGTGCCAGCAGTGACCGGACAGGGAGGGATGGAAACACCATATATTTT | large | TRBV2 | TRBD1 | TRBJ1-3
CASRVGGGDTQYF | TGTGCCAGCAGGGTGGGAGGAGGGGATACGCAGTATTTT | large | TRBV7-9 | NA | TRBJ2-3
CASRGGSREQYF | TGCGCCAGCAGGGGGGGGAGTCGGGAGCAGTACTTC | NA | TRBV5-1 | TRBD2 | TRBJ2-7
CASSSSRDIITTAFF | TGTGCCAGTAGTTCGAGCCGGGACATCATAACCACAGCTTTCTTT | NA | TRBV19 | NA | TRBJ1-1
CASSPPGLSYEQYF | TGTGCCAGCTCACCACCGGGATTATCCTACGAGCAGTACTTC | NA | TRBV18 | NA | TRBJ2-7
CASSLFGEQYF | TGTGCCAGCAGCTTATTTGGGGAGCAGTACTTC | NA | TRBV11-2 | NA | TRBJ2-7
CARRGGREVANEQFF | TGTGCCAGGCGGGGGGGGCGGGAGGTCGCCAATGAGCAGTTCTTC | NA | TRBV2 | TRBD2 | TRBJ2-1
CASSHRGKLFF | TGTGCCAGCAGCCACAGGGGGAAACTGTTTTTT | NA | TRBV27 | TRBD1 | TRBJ1-4